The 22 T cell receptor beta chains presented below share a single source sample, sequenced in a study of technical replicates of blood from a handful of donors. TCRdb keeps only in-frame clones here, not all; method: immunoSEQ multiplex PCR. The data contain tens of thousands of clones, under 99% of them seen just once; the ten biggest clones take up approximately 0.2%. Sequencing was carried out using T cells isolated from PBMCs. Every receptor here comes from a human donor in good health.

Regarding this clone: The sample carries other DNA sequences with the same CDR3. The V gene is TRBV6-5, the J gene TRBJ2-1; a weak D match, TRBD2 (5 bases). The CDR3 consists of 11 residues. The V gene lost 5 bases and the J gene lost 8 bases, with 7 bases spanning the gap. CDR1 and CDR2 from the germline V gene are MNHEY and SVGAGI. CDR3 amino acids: CASSRSDEQFF. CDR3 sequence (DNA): TGTGCCAGCAGTCGTAGCGATGAGCAGTTCTTC.

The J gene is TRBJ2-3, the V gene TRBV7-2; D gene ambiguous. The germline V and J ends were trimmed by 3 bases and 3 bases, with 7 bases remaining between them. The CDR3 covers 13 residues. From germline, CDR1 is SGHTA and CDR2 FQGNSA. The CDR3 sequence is CASSFWATDTQYF. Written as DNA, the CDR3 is TGTGCCAGCAGCTTTTGGGCTACAGATACGCAGTATTTT. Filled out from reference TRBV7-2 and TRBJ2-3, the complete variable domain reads GAGVSQSPSNKVTEKGKDVELRCDPISGHTALYWYRQSLGQGLEFLIYFQGNSAPDKSGLPSDRFSAERTGGSVSTLTIQRTQQEDSAVYLCASSFWATDTQYFGPGTRLTVL.

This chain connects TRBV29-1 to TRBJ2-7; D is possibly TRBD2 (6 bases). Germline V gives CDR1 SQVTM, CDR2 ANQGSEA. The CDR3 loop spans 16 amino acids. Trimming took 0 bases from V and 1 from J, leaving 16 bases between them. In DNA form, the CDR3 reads TGCAGCGTTGAAGATTTTACGATTCGGGGGTCCTACGAGCAGTACTTC. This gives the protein CSVEDFTIRGSYEQYF.

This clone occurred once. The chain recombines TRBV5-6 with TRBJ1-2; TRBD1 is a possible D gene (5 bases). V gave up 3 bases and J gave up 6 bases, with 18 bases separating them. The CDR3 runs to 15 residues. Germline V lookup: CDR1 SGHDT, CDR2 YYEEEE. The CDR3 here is CASSSSMLGLNGYTF. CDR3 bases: TGTGCCAGCAGCTCCTCCATGTTGGGGCTGAATGGCTACACCTTC.

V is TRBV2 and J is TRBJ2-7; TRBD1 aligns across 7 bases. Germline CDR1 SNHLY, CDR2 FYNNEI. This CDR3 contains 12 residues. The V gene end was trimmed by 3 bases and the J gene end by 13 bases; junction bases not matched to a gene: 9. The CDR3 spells CASSEGTVFPYF. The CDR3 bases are TGTGCCAGCAGTGAGGGGACAGTCTTCCCTTACTTC.

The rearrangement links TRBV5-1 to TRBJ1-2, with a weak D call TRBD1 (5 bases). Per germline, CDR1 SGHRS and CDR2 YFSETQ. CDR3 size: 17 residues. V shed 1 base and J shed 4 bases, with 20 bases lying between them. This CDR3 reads CASSLYIGGAEAYGYTF. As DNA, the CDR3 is TGCGCCAGCAGCTTGTATATAGGAGGGGCGGAAGCCTATGGCTACACCTTC.

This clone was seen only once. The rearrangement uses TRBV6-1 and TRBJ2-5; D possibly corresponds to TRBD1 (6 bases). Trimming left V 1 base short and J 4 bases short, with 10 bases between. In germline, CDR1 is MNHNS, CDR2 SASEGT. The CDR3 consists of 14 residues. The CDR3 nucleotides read TGTGCCAGCAGTGAAGTTTACAGGGCAGAGACCCAGTACTTC. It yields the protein CASSEVYRAETQYF.

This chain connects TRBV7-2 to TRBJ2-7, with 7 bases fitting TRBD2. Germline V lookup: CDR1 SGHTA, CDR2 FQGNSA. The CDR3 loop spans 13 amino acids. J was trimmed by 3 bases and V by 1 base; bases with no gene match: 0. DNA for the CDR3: TGTGCCAGCAGCTTAGAGCGGGACTACGAGCAGTACTTC. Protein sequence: CASSLERDYEQYF.

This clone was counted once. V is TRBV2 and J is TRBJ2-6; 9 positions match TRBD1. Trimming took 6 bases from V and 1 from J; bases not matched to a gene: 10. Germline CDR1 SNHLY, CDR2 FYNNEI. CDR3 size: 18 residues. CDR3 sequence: CASSPTGGGPSGANVLTF. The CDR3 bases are TGTGCCAGCAGCCCGACAGGGGGAGGACCTTCTGGGGCCAACGTCCTGACTTTC. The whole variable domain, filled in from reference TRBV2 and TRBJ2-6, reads EPEVTQTPSHQVTQMGQEVILRCVPISNHLYFYWYRQILGQKVEFLVSFYNNEISEKSEIFDDQFSVERPDGSNFTLKIRSTKLEDSAMYFCASSPTGGGPSGANVLTFGAGSRLTVL.

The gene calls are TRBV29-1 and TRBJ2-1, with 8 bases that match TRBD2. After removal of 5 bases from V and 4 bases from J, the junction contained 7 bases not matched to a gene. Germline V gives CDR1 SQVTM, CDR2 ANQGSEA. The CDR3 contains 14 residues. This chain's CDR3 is CSVWWTSLYNEQFF. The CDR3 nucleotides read TGCAGCGTTTGGTGGACTAGCCTTTACAATGAGCAGTTCTTC.

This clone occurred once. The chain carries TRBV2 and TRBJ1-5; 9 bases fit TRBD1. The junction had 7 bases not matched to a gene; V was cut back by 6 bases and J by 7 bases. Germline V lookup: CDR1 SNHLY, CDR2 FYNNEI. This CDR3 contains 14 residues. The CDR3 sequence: CASRGTGIGQPQHF. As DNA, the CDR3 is TGTGCCAGCAGAGGGACAGGGATCGGACAGCCCCAGCATTTT.

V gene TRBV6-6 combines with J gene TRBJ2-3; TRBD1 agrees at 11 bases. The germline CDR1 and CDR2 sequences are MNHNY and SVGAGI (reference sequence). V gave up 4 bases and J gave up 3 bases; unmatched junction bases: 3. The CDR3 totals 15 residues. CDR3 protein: CASSSRDRGTDTQYF. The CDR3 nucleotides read TGTGCCAGCAGTTCCCGGGACAGGGGGACAGATACGCAGTATTTT.

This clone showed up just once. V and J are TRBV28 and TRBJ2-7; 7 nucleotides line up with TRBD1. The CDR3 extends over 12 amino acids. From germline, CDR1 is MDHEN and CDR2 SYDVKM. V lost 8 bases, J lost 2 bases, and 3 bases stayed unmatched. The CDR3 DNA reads TGTGCCAGCCGGGGACAGCCCTACGAGCAGTACTTC. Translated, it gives CASRGQPYEQYF.

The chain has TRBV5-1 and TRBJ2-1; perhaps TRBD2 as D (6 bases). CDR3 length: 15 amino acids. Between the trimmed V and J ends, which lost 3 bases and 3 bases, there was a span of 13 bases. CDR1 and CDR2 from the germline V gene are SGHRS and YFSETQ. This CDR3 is CASSSTAGFYNEQFF. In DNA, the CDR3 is TGCGCCAGCAGCTCGACAGCGGGCTTCTACAATGAGCAGTTCTTC. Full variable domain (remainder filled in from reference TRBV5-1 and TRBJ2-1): KAGVTQTPRYLIKTRGQQVTLSCSPISGHRSVSWYQQTPGQGLQFLFEYFSETQRNKGNFPGRFSGRQFSNSRSEMNVSTLELGDSALYLCASSSTAGFYNEQFFGPGTRLTVL.

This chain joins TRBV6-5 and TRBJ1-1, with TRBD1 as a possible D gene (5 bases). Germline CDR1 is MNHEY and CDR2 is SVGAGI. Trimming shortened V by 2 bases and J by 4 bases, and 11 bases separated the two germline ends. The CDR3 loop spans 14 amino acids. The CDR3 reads CASSYGGGATEAFF. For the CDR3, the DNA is TGTGCCAGCAGTTACGGAGGCGGGGCCACTGAAGCTTTCTTT.

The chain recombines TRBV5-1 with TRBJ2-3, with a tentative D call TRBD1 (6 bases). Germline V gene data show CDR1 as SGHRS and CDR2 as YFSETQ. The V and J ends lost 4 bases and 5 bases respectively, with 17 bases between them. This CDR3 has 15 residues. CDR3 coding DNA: TGCGCCAGCAGCCGGAGGTCAGGGGCGGTAGATACGCAGTATTTT. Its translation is CASSRRSGAVDTQYF.

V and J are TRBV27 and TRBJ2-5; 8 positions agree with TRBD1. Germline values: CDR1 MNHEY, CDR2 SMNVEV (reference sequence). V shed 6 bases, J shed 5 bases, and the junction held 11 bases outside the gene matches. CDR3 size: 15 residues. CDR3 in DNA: TGTGCCAGCAGCTTTCAGACAGGGGATATGGAGACCCAGTACTTC. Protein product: CASSFQTGDMETQYF.

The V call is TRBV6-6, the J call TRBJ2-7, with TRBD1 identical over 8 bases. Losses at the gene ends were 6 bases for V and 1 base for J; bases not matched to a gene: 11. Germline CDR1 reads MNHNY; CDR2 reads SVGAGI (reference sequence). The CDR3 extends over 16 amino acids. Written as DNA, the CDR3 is TGTGCCAGCAGCTCAAACGACAGGGGAGGATCCTACGAGCAGTACTTC. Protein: CASSSNDRGGSYEQYF.

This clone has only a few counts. CDR3 DNA: TGCAGCGTTGCTCGGGACAGGGACAACAATGAGCAGTTCTTC. It yields the protein CSVARDRDNNEQFF. The chain recombines TRBV29-1 with TRBJ2-1, with 9 bases identical to TRBD1. Germline lookup yields CDR1 SQVTM and CDR2 ANQGSEA. CDR3 length equals 14 residues. The V gene end was trimmed by 4 bases and the J gene end by 5 bases; junction bases not matched to a gene: 6.

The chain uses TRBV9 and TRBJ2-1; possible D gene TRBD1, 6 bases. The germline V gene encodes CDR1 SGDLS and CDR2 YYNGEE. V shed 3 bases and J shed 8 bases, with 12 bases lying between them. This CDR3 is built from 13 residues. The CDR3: CASSANRADEQFF. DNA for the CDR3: TGTGCCAGCAGCGCTAACAGGGCTGATGAGCAGTTCTTC.

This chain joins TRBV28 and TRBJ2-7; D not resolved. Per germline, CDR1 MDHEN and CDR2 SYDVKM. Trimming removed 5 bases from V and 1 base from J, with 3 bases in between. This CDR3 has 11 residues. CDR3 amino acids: CASSRSYEQYF. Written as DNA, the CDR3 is TGTGCCAGCAGTCGTTCCTACGAGCAGTACTTC.

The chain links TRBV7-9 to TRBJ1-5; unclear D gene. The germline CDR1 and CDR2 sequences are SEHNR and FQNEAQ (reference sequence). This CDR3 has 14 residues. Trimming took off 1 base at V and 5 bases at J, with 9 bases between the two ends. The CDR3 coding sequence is TGTGCCAGCAGCTTAGAGGGAGGGCATCAGCCCCAGCATTTT. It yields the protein CASSLEGGHQPQHF.